The entry that follows covers one T cell receptor beta chain sequence. No cognate antigen has been identified for it. Relative to the germline gene, one junction end is altered; a read error may explain this. The iRepertoire nested amplicon-rescue multiplex PCR (arm-PCR) platform was used to amplify TCR alpha and beta CDR3 regions from RNA. One-step reverse transcription and amplification used roughly 95-450 ng of tissue mRNA or PBMC total RNA as input. Following bead purification, Illumina adapters were added by a secondary multiplex PCR, and the libraries were gel-purified between 200 and 400 bp. Internal 6-nucleotide barcodes were carried by the libraries and were used for demultiplexing. Libraries were sequenced on an Illumina MiSeq with 2x220 or 2x250 nucleotide paired-end reads. For the original study's pipeline: Paired reads were merged using FLASH 1.2.11 and aligned with BWA-MEM to the GRCh37 human genome, and TRA and TRB reads were then extracted. An IMGT-derived reference of cassette sequences and CDR3 motifs, with pseudogenes included, was used for V and J assignment. Reads were translated in three frames, and productive CDR3s were defined as those with a C...FGXG motif and no stop codons. A clonotype was defined as a unique combination of a V-J cassette pair and a CDR3 amino acid sequence. Reads were filtered by Hamming distance, with the threshold set by the sequence error rate of each sample in mapped regions. Through fastp at Q25 and MiXCR, TCRdb rebuilt clones from the public reads, retaining in-frame beta chains. Each CDR3 protein gets just one entry, which takes the most common genes and DNA from the rows behind it. TCRdb's processing, not the study's, gives the V and J calls here. In this sample the table shows around 93,000 distinct CDR3 sequences, 35% to 45% of which occur a single time. Together, the top ten hold roughly two fifths of the sample.

Reading the germline V gene gives CDR1 MNHNS and CDR2 SASEGT. The CDR3 sequence holds 17 residues, the cysteine and phenylalanine included. The DNA shown is the 51-base CDR3, in frame from base 1. The data derive from a study of glioma-infiltrating T cells listed by TCRdb under 2016. Broadly, across the study: TCR alpha- and beta-chain repertoires were sequenced from glioma tissue, non-neoplastic brain tissue and matched peripheral blood mononuclear cells. The paired cohort comprised three low-grade glioma patients, eight primary glioblastoma patients and three non-glioma patients contributing non-neoplastic brain tissue. To measure how far tissue and blood T-cell populations diverged, each tissue-infiltrating repertoire was compared against the peripheral blood repertoire of the same patient. What the research found in general, with its limitations: VJ-independent divergence between tissue and blood was below expectation in non-neoplastic patients but above expectation in all gliomas, especially low-grade gliomas. Group comparisons rested on small numbers: three non-neoplastic, three low-grade glioma and seven or eight glioblastoma patients. Only a very small number of CDR3 sequences turned up in both tissue and blood, a result put down to high CDR3 diversity combined with limited sampling.

This receptor was identified in a human donor with low-grade glioma or glioblastoma, undergoing nonglioma brain surgery, or in good health (not recorded which). The source material was glioma tissue, nonneoplastic brain tissue, or PBMCs (not recorded which). Recombination linked TRBV6-1 to TRBJ2-3; TRBD1 might be the D gene, on 5 matching bases. DNA sequence: TGTGCCATCCTTCCATCACAGACAGCCTATCGCACAGCTACGCAGTATTTT. This yields the protein CAILPSQTAYRTATQYF.